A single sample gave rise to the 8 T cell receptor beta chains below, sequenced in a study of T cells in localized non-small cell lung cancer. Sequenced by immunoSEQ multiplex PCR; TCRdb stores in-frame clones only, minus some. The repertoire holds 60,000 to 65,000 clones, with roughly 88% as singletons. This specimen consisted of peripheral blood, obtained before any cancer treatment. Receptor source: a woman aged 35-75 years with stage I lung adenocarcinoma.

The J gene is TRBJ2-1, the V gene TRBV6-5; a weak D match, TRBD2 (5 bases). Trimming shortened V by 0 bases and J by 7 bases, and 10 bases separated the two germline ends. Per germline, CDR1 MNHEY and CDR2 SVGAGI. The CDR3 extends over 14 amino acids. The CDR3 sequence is CASSYSDSGNEQFF. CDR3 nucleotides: TGTGCCAGCAGTTACTCTGATTCGGGGAATGAGCAGTTCTTC.

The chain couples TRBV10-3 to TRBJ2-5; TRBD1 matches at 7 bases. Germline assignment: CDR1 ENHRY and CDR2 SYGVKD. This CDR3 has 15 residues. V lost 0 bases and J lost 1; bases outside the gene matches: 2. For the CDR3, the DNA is TGTGCCATCAGTGAGTCAGGGACAGCCCAAGAGACCCAGTACTTC. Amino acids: CAISESGTAQETQYF.

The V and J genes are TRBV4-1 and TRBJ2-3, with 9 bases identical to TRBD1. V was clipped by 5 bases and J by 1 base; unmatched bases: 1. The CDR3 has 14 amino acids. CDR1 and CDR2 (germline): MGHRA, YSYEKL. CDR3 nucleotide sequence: TGCGCCAGCAGCTGGGACAGGGGCACAGATACGCAGTATTTT. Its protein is CASSWDRGTDTQYF.

DNA for the CDR3: TGTGCCAGCAGCTTTGGGTGGGTTAGAACTGAAGCTTTCTTT. It yields the protein CASSFGWVRTEAFF. V is TRBV7-2 and J is TRBJ1-1; unclear D gene. V was pared by 3 bases and J by 5 bases, with 13 bases between. Germline-derived CDR1 and CDR2 are SGHTA and FQGNSA. The CDR3 spans 14 residues. Complete variable domain (other parts from reference TRBV7-2 and TRBJ1-1): GAGVSQSPSNKVTEKGKDVELRCDPISGHTALYWYRQSLGQGLEFLIYFQGNSAPDKSGLPSDRFSAERTGGSVSTLTIQRTQQEDSAVYLCASSFGWVRTEAFFGQGTRLTVV.

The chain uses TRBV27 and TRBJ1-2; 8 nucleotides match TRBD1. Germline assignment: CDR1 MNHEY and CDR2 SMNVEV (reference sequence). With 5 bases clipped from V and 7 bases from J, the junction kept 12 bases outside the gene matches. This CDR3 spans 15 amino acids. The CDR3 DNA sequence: TGTGCCAGCAGTCTCACAGGGGGAGGTACTGGTGGCTACACCTTC. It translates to CASSLTGGGTGGYTF.

Here the CDR3 reads CASPTWQARRSTTYGYTF. As DNA, the CDR3 is TGCGCCAGCCCGACTTGGCAGGCGCGGCGATCAACAACCTATGGCTACACCTTC. This chain joins TRBV23-1 and TRBJ1-2; no clear D gene. TRBV23-1 is an ORF, with its function uncertain. Trimming took off 8 bases at V and 4 bases at J, with 29 bases between the two ends. CDR3 length: 18 amino acids.

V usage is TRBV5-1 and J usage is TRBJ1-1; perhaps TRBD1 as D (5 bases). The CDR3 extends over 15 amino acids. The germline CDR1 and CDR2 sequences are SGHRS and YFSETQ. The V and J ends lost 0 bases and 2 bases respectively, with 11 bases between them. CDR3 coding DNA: TGCGCCAGCAGCTTGGTAGGGGCAGCTAACACTGAAGCTTTCTTT. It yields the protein CASSLVGAANTEAFF.

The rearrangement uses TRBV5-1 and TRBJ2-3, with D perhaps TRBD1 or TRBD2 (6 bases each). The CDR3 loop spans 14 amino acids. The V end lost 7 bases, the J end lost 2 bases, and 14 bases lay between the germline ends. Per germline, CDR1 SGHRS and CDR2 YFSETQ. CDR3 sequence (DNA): TGCGCCAGCCTCAGAGGGGGGCCCACAGATACGCAGTATTTT. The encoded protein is CASLRGGPTDTQYF.